What follows describes a single T cell receptor beta chain. This sample is part of a study of T cell changes during pregnancy in multiple sclerosis. The CDR3 runs to 12 residues. Per germline, CDR1 ENHRY and CDR2 SYGVKD. Trimming stripped 11 bases from V and 0 bases from J, with 10 bases between. Produced via immunoSEQ multiplex PCR; TCRdb's table is partial and in-frame only. The table lists some 100,000 clones, approximately 94% of them singletons, with 1% to 1.5% in the top ten. The J gene is TRBJ1-1, the V gene TRBV10-3, with D possibly TRBD1 on 6 matching bases. This clonotype originated in a female donor with multiple sclerosis, enrolled in a pregnancy study. Specimen: peripheral blood, collected in the second trimester of pregnancy. The CDR3 nucleotides read TGTGCCCATGGACAGATGAACACTGAAGCTTTCTTT. Protein: CAHGQMNTEAFF.